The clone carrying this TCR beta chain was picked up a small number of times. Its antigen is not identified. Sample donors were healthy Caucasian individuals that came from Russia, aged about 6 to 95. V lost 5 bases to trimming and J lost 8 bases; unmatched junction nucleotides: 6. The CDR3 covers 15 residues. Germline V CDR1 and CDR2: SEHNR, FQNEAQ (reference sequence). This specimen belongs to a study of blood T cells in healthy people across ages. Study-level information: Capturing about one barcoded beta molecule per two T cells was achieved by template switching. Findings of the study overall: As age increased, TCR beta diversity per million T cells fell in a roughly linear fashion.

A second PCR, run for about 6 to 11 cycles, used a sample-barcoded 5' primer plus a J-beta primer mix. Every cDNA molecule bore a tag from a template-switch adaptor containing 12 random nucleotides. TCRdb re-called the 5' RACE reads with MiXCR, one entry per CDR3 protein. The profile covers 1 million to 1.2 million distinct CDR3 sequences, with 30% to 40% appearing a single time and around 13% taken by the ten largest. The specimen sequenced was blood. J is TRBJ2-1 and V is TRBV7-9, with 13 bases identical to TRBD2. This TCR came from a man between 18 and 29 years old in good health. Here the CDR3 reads CASSGGLAGVDEQFF. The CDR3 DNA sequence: TGTGCCAGCAGCGGCGGACTAGCGGGGGTCGATGAGCAGTTCTTC.